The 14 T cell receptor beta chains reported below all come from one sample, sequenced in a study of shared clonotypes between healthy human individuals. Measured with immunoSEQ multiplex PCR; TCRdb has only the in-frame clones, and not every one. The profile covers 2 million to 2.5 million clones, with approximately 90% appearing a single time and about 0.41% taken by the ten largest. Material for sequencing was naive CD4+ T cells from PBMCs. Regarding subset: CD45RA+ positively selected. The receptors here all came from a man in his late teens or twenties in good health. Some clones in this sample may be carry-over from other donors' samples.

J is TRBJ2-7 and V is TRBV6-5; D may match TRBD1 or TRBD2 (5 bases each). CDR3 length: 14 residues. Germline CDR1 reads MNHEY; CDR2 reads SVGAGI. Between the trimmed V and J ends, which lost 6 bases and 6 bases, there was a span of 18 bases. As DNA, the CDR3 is TGTGCCAGCAGGCCCACGGGGCTTTTACTCGAGCAGTACTTC. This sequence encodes CASRPTGLLLEQYF.

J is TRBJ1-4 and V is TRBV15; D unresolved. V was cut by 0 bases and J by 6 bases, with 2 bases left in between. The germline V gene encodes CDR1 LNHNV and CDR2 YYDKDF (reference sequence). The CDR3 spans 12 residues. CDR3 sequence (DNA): TGTGCCACCAGCAGAGATGATGAAAAACTGTTTTTT. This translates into CATSRDDEKLFF.

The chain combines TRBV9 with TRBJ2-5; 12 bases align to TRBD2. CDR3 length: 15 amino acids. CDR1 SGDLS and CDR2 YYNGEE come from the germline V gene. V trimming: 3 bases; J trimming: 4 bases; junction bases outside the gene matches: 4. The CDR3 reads CASSASGRVLETQYF. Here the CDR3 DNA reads TGTGCCAGCAGCGCTAGCGGGAGGGTTCTAGAGACCCAGTACTTC. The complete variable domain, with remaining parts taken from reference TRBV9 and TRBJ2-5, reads DSGVTQTPKHLITATGQRVTLRCSPRSGDLSVYWYQQSLDQGLQFLIQYYNGEERAKGNILERFSAQQFPDLHSELNLSSLELGDSALYFCASSASGRVLETQYFGPGTRLLVL.

The CDR3 DNA follows: TGTGCCAGCACCTTGGACTCTACAGCGGGGACCCAGTACTTC. Translating it yields CASTLDSTAGTQYF. V usage is TRBV2 and J usage is TRBJ2-5; perhaps TRBD2 as D (6 bases). The CDR3 is made up of 14 amino acids. Trimming pared 7 bases from V and 7 bases from J, leaving 19 bases between. Germline loops: CDR1 SNHLY, CDR2 FYNNEI.

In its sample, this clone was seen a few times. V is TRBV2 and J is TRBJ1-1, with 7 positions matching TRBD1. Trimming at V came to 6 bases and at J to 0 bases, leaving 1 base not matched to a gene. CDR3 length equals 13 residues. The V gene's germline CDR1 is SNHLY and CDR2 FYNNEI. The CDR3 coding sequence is TGTGCCAGCAGGGGACAGATGAACACTGAAGCTTTCTTT. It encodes CASRGQMNTEAFF.

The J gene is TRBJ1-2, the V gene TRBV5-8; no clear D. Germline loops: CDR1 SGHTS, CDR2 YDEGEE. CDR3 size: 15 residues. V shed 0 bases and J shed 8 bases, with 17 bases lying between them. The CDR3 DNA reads TGTGCCAGCAGCTTGGGTTATCACTGGGCACAGGGCTACACCTTC. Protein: CASSLGYHWAQGYTF.

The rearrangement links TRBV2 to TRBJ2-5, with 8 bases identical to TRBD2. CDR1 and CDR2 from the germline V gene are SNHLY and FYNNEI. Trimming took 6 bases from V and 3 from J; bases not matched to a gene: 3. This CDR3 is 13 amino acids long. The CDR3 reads CASRLAVKETQYF. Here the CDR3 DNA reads TGTGCCAGCAGACTAGCGGTTAAAGAGACCCAGTACTTC.

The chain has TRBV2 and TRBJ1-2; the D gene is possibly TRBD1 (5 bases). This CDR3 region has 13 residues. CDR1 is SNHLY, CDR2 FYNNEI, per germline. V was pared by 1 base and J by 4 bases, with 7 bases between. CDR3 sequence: CASSEDRSYGYTF. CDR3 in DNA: TGTGCCAGCAGTGAAGACAGGAGCTATGGCTACACCTTC.

The CDR3 DNA is TGCGCCAGCAGCCAAGACGCGGGGTTCCGCCAAGAGACCCAGTACTTC. Amino acids: CASSQDAGFRQETQYF. This sequence joins TRBV4-1 and TRBJ2-5; D is perhaps TRBD2 (6 bases). V lost 0 bases and J 1 base, leaving 12 bases between the germline ends. The CDR3 has 16 amino acids. Germline CDR1 is MGHRA and CDR2 is YSYEKL.

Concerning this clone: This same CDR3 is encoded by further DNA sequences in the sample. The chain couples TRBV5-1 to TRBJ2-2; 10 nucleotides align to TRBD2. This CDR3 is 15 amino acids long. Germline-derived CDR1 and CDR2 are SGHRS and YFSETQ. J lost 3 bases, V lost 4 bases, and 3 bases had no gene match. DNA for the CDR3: TGCGCCAGCAGCCGGACTAGCGGCGACACCGGGGAGCTGTTTTTT. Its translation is CASSRTSGDTGELFF. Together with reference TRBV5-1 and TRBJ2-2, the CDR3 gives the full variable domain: KAGVTQTPRYLIKTRGQQVTLSCSPISGHRSVSWYQQTPGQGLQFLFEYFSETQRNKGNFPGRFSGRQFSNSRSEMNVSTLELGDSALYLCASSRTSGDTGELFFGEGSRLTVL.

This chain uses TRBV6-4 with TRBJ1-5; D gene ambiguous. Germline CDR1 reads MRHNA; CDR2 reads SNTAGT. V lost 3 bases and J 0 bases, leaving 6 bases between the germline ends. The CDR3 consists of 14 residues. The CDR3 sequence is CASSETLSNQPQHF. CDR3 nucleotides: TGTGCCAGCAGTGAAACACTTAGCAATCAGCCCCAGCATTTT.

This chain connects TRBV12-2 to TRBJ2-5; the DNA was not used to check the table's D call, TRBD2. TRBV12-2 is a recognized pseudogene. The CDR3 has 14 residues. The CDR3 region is CASRLAAAQETQYF. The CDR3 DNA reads TGTGCAAGTCGCTTAGCGGCGGCTCAAGAGACCCAGTACTTC.

The CDR3 is CASSPQKGQGAYEQYF. The CDR3 bases are TGTGCCAGCAGCCCCCAAAAGGGACAGGGCGCCTACGAGCAGTACTTC. The chain recombines TRBV7-9 with TRBJ2-7; 9 nucleotides line up with TRBD1. The CDR3 is 16 amino acids. Germline CDR1 SEHNR, CDR2 FQNEAQ (reference sequence). Trimming cost V 5 bases and J 2 bases; bases outside gene matches: 10.

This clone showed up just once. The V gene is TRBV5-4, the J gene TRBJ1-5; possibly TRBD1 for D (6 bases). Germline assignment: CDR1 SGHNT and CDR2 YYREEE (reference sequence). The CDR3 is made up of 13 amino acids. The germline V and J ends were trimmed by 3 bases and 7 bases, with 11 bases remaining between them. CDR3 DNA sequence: TGTGCCAGCAGCTGGGGGGCCAGCCAGCCCCAGCATTTT. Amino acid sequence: CASSWGASQPQHF.